The T cell receptor beta chain under discussion was sequenced for a study of shared clonotypes between healthy human individuals. Study in general: For every donor, three CD4 naive, three CD4 memory, two CD8 naive and one CD8 memory plates were used. Study-level points and caveats: Clonotype sharing across donors was expected to vary with sequencing depth.

The authors divided CD4+ cells into CD45RA+ naive and CD45RA-negative memory subsets. TCRdb's table, derived via immunoSEQ multiplex PCR, lists solely in-frame clones and lacks some. The table shows around 200,000 clones, with 66% occurring only once. Comments on this clone: As yet, its antigen is unknown.

The sequenced material came from memory CD4+ T cells sorted from blood. Subset given: CD45RA-negative fraction. The sequence was obtained from a man aged 25 to 45 in good health.

CDR3 sequence (DNA): TGTGCCAGTAGTGCGGGGACAGGGGCCCGGACCCAGTACTTC. Residues: CASSAGTGARTQYF. The chain has TRBV19 and TRBJ2-5, with TRBD1 matching over 10 bases. There are 14 residues in the CDR3. Germline V gene lookup returns CDR1 LNHDA and CDR2 SQIVND (reference sequence). The V segment lost 5 bases and the J segment 7 bases; nucleotides outside the gene matches: 7.